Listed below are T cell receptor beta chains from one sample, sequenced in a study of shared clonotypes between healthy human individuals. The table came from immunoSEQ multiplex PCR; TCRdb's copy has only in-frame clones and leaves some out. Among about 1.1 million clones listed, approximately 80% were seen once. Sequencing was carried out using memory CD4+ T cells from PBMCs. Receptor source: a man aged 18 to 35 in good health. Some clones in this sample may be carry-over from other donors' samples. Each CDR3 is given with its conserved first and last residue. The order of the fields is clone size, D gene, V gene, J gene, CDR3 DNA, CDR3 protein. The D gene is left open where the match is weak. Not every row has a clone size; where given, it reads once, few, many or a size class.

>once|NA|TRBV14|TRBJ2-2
TGTGCCAGCAGCCATCAGCCTGGGGAGCTGTTTTTT
CASSHQPGELFF
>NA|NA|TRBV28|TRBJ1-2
TGTGCCAGCAGTTTACCATACTTCGGGAGGGCGGGTGGCTACACCTTC
CASSLPYFGRAGGYTF
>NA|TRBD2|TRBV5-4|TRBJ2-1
TGTGCCAGCAGCTTGGCCGGGACTAGCGGGAACAATGAGCAGTTCTTC
CASSLAGTSGNNEQFF
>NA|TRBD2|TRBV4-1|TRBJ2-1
TGCGCCAGCAGCAGCGGGGGTAGGTCCTACAATGAGCAGTTCTTC
CASSSGGRSYNEQFF
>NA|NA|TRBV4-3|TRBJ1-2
TGCGCCAGCAGCCAGATGGGGCGTCAAGGGTCCTATGGCTACACCTTC
CASSQMGRQGSYGYTF
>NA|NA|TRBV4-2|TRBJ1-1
TGTGCCAGCAGCGGACACGGGGCGATAAACACTGAAGCTTTCTTT
CASSGHGAINTEAFF
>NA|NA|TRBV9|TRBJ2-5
TGTGCCAGCAGCGGGCCCACTAGGCAGACCCAGTACTTC
CASSGPTRQTQYF
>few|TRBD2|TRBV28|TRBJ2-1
TGTGCCAGCAGTGTAGCGGGGAGAACCTACAATGAGCAGTTCTTC
CASSVAGRTYNEQFF
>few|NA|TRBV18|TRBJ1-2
TGTGCCAGCTCACCCCAGGGCATTAACTATGGCTACACCTTC
CASSPQGINYGYTF
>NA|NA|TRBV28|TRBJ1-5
TGTGCCAGCAGTTTAACCCCCCCGAATCAGCCCCAGCATTTT
CASSLTPPNQPQHF
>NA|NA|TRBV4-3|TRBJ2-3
TGCGCCAGCAGCCAAGAACCAGGAACAGATACGCAGTATTTT
CASSQEPGTDTQYF
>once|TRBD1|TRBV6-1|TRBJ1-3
TGTGCCAGCAGCGCGACAGGGACTGGAAACACCATATATTTT
CASSATGTGNTIYF
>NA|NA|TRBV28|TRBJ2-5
TGTGCCAGCAGTCAATATCGAAACTCACAAGAGACCCAGTACTTC
CASSQYRNSQETQYF
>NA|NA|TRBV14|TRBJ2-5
TGTGCCAGCAGCCAAGACAGGGACCAAGAGACCCAGTACTTC
CASSQDRDQETQYF
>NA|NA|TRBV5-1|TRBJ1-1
TGCGCCAGCAGCTTGGAGGGAGGGAACACTGAAGCTTTCTTT
CASSLEGGNTEAFF
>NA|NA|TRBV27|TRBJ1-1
TGTGCCAGCAAACCAAGGGGACTGATGAACACTGAAGCTTTCTTT
CASKPRGLMNTEAFF
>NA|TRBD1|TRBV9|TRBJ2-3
TGTGCCAGCAGCCCCGGACAGGCAACAGATACGCAGTATTTT
CASSPGQATDTQYF
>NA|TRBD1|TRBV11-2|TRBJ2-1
TGTGCCAGCAGCTTAGTAGGGACAGGCGGGTACAATGAGCAGTTCTTC
CASSLVGTGGYNEQFF
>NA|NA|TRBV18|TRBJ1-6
TGTGCCAGCTCATCCGGACGCACTTCTAATTCACCCCTCCACTTT
CASSSGRTSNSPLHF
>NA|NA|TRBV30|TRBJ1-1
TGTGCCTGGTACAGGGTCCAGGGCGCTGAAGCTTTCTTT
CAWYRVQGAEAFF
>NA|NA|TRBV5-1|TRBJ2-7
TGCGCCAGCAGCTTGGTCCCAGGTAGCTACGAGCAGTACTTC
CASSLVPGSYEQYF
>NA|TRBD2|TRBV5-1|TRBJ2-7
TGCGCCAGCAGCCCGGGAGGGGAGCAGTACTTC
CASSPGGEQYF
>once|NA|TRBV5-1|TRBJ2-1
TGCGCCAGCAGCTTGATGGACTCATCTCTACACAATGAGCAGTTCTTC
CASSLMDSSLHNEQFF
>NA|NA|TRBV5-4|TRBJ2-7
TGTGCCAGCAGCCTGGTGCAGGCAGGCCACGAGCAGTACTTC
CASSLVQAGHEQYF
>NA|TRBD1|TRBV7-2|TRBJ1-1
TGTGCCAGCAGCTTAGTAGGCGTTTCGACAGGGGGCTTTGAAGCTTTCTTT
CASSLVGVSTGGFEAFF
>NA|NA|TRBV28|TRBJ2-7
TGTGCCAGCACCACGGTGTCCGAGCAGTACTTC
CASTTVSEQYF
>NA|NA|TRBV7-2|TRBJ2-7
TGTGCCAGCAGCCTTTTGGGGAGCGGGCTCTCCTACGAGCAGTACTTC
CASSLLGSGLSYEQYF
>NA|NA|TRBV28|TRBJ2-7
TGTGCCAGCAGTTTAGGAGGACAGATCGAGCAGTACTTC
CASSLGGQIEQYF
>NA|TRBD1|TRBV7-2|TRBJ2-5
TGTGCCAGCAGCTACGACAGGGGGATCCAAGAGACCCAGTACTTC
CASSYDRGIQETQYF
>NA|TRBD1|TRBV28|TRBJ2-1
TGTGCCAGCAGTCCAGGGACAGGGGGGGGCAATGAGCAGTTCTTC
CASSPGTGGGNEQFF
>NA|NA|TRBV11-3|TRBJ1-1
TGTGCCAGCAGCCCCTCAAGAGGCGCTGAAGCTTTCTTT
CASSPSRGAEAFF
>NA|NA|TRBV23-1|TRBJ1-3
TGCGCCAGCAGCACCCCACGGACTGGAAACACCATATATTTT
CASSTPRTGNTIYF
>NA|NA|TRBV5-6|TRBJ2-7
TGTGCCAGCAGCCGGGTTAGCGCCGGCTCCTACGAGCAGTACTTC
CASSRVSAGSYEQYF
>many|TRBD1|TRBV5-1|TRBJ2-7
TGCGCCAGCAGCTTTATCCCGAGACAGGGGGGCGAGCAGTACTTC
CASSFIPRQGGEQYF
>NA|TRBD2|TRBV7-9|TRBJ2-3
TGTGCCAGCAGCCTATCCGGGAGGGGGGATACGCAGTATTTT
CASSLSGRGDTQYF
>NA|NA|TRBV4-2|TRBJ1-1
TGTGCCAGCAGCCAAGATCAACAGACTGAAGCTTTCTTT
CASSQDQQTEAFF
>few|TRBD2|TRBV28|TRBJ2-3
TGTGCCAGCGGGGGGGACGGACTTGGCACAGATACGCAGTATTTT
CASGGDGLGTDTQYF